This T cell receptor beta chain was captured in a study of blood T cell repertoires in COVID-19. Overall study context: Some COVID-19 samples were acute and others convalescent; all came from the United States, Italy and Spain. The cDNA or gDNA used as material had been derived from T cells, B-cell-depleted T cells, or PBMCs.

In the study's own analysis: Estimated nucleated cell counts came from reference gene primer amplification. The method was immunoSEQ multiplex PCR; TCRdb's version includes in-frame clones alone and lacks a portion of them. The V and J calls and clone size were taken over from that table, and D and trimming were inferred from the DNA. The sample yields roughly 80,000 clones, 78% seen once. Sequences were obtained from peripheral blood. The clonotype originates from a human donor in a cohort sampled during active COVID-19.

Here the CDR3 DNA reads TGTGCCAGCCGCCGGACAGGGGAGGTCTACGAGCAGTACTTC. It translates to CASRRTGEVYEQYF. The chain couples TRBV7-9 to TRBJ2-7, with 9 bases aligning to TRBD1. The CDR3 sequence is 14 residues long. The V gene's germline CDR1 is SEHNR and CDR2 FQNEAQ (reference sequence). Trimming took 8 bases from V and 3 from J; bases not matched to a gene: 8.